The 23 T cell receptor beta chains below come from one sample, sequenced in a study of PD-1 blockade in classical Hodgkin lymphoma. Assay: immunoSEQ multiplex PCR; the TCRdb copy retains only in-frame clones and omits some. This table has more than 35,000 clones, 76% appearing once. Every patient experienced relapse after autologous stem cell transplantation, and brentuximab vedotin exposure varied. Sequenced here: peripheral blood mononuclear cells (PBMCs), sampled before the second cycle of nivolumab. The receptors originated from a human donor with classical Hodgkin lymphoma.

This clone was counted a few times. The chain couples TRBV12-5 to TRBJ2-3, with 7 bases lining up with TRBD1. The V gene's germline CDR1 is LGHNT and CDR2 FRNRAP. The length of the CDR3 is 13 residues. V lost 6 bases to trimming and J lost 5 bases; unmatched junction nucleotides: 5. Written as DNA, the CDR3 is TGTGCTAGTGGCAGACAGGGTATAGATACGCAGTATTTT. Translating gives CASGRQGIDTQYF.

The chain links TRBV5-1 to TRBJ2-7; D not certain. Per germline, CDR1 SGHRS and CDR2 YFSETQ. The CDR3 is made up of 14 amino acids. V shed 4 bases and J shed 2 bases, with 13 bases lying between them. The CDR3 protein is CASSPGRLAYEQYF. The CDR3, as DNA: TGCGCCAGCAGCCCCGGGCGGCTGGCCTACGAGCAGTACTTC.

The V gene is TRBV11-2, the J gene TRBJ2-7; the D gene is possibly TRBD1 (6 bases). The CDR3 contains 15 residues. V gave up 7 bases and J gave up 4 bases, with 20 bases separating them. Germline CDR1 reads SGHAT; CDR2 reads FQNNGV. CDR3 in amino acids: CASNDWGRAWYEQYF. For the CDR3, the DNA is TGTGCCAGCAACGACTGGGGGCGGGCATGGTACGAGCAGTACTTC.

This chain connects TRBV19 to TRBJ2-7; the D gene is possibly TRBD1 (5 bases). The CDR3 is made up of 14 amino acids. Germline V gives CDR1 LNHDA, CDR2 SQIVND (reference sequence). The V end was cut by 2 bases, the J end by 0 bases, with 8 bases between. In DNA, the CDR3 is TGTGCCAGTAGTATAAGCAGGGTCTCCTACGAGCAGTACTTC. It encodes CASSISRVSYEQYF. The whole variable domain, remainder taken from reference TRBV19 and TRBJ2-7, is DGGITQSPKYLFRKEGQNVTLSCEQNLNHDAMYWYRQDPGQGLRLIYYSQIVNDFQKGDIAEGYSVSREKKESFPLTVTSAQKNPTAFYLCASSISRVSYEQYFGPGTRLTVT.

This chain connects TRBV7-2 to TRBJ2-7, with D perhaps given as TRBD1 or TRBD2 (5 bases each). Trimming pared 2 bases from V and 3 bases from J, leaving 11 bases between. CDR3 length: 14 residues. Germline V gene sequence: CDR1 SGHTA, CDR2 FQGNSA. The CDR3 DNA is TGTGCCAGCAGCTTACCGGGGACCCACTACGAGCAGTACTTC. This gives the protein CASSLPGTHYEQYF.

This chain connects TRBV5-1 to TRBJ1-2, with D tentatively TRBD1 (5 bases). Germline V gene sequence: CDR1 SGHRS, CDR2 YFSETQ. The CDR3 totals 17 residues. Between the trimmed V and J ends, which lost 0 bases and 6 bases, there was a span of 21 bases. The CDR3 DNA reads TGCGCCAGCAGCTTGGCCTCGGGCCCTGCCATCAGGGATGGCTACACCTTC. It yields the protein CASSLASGPAIRDGYTF.

This chain connects TRBV4-2 to TRBJ2-3; D perhaps matches TRBD1 (6 bases). The CDR3 runs 20 residues. Germline V gene lookup returns CDR1 LGHNA and CDR2 YNFKEQ. V lost 0 bases, J lost 1 base, and 23 bases lay in between. The CDR3 nucleotides are TGTGCCAGCAGCCAAGATGCTGTTGGTGGGGGCCTACTGGGCACAGATACGCAGTATTTT. Translated: CASSQDAVGGGLLGTDTQYF.

This chain links TRBV7-2 with TRBJ2-5; unclear D gene. The ends were cut back, 3 bases at V and 5 bases at J, with 10 bases in the middle. This CDR3 is built from 13 residues. Germline loops: CDR1 SGHTA, CDR2 FQGNSA. This CDR3 reads CASSFGGWETQYF. As DNA, the CDR3 is TGTGCCAGCAGCTTTGGTGGGTGGGAGACCCAGTACTTC.

The chain carries TRBV27 and TRBJ2-7; 7 positions agree with TRBD2. J lost 1 base, V lost 7 bases, and 13 bases had no gene match. The germline gives CDR1 MNHEY, CDR2 SMNVEV (reference sequence). The CDR3 is made up of 16 amino acids. This chain's CDR3 is CASTSRLGLLSYEQYF. The CDR3 coding sequence is TGTGCCAGCACCTCCCGGTTGGGACTATTATCCTACGAGCAGTACTTC.

The V call is TRBV6-1, the J call TRBJ1-2; no reliable D call. Trimming took off 1 base at V and 3 bases at J, with 21 bases between the two ends. The CDR3 spans 18 residues. Germline assignment: CDR1 MNHNS and CDR2 SASEGT. The CDR3 DNA follows: TGTGCCAGCAGTGAAGTCCGTAGAAACAGACTCCTATACTATGGCTACACCTTC. Translated: CASSEVRRNRLLYYGYTF.

The V gene is TRBV25-1, the J gene TRBJ1-1; tentatively, D is TRBD1 (5 bases). This CDR3 contains 17 residues. V gave up 1 base and J gave up 2 bases, with 17 bases separating them. Germline lookup yields CDR1 MGHDK and CDR2 SYGVNS. The CDR3 region is CASSESLGRDLNTEAFF. Written as DNA, the CDR3 is TGTGCCAGCAGTGAATCCCTGGGGCGGGATCTTAACACTGAAGCTTTCTTT. Looking up the rest from reference TRBV25-1 and TRBJ1-1 gives the full variable domain: EADIYQTPRYLVIGTGKKITLECSQTMGHDKMYWYQQDPGMELHLIHYSYGVNSTEKGDLSSESTVSRIRTEHFPLTLESARPSHTSQYLCASSESLGRDLNTEAFFGQGTRLTVV.

The rearrangement uses TRBV6-5 and TRBJ2-2; D perhaps matches TRBD1 (5 bases). The CDR3 has 13 amino acids. Looked up from germline, CDR1 is MNHEY and CDR2 is SVGAGI. The germline V and J ends were trimmed by 10 bases and 1 base, with 10 bases remaining between them. The DNA of the CDR3 is TGTGCCACCCGGCAGGGGAACACCGGGGAGCTGTTTTTT. Translating it yields CATRQGNTGELFF.

This clone was found a few times. This chain connects TRBV7-7 to TRBJ1-2; the D is unclear. The V and J ends lost 5 bases and 5 bases respectively, with 9 bases between them. The germline gives CDR1 SSHAT, CDR2 FNYEAQ (reference sequence). There are 12 residues in the CDR3. The CDR3 DNA sequence: TGTGCCAGCAGCCCAGACTATTATGGCTACACCTTC. Translated: CASSPDYYGYTF.

This clone was seen a handful of times. This sequence joins TRBV6-5 and TRBJ2-1; TRBD2 is a possible D gene (5 bases). V dropped 6 bases and J dropped 3 bases, with 12 bases sitting between them. The CDR3 covers 14 residues. Germline assignment: CDR1 MNHEY and CDR2 SVGAGI. The DNA for the CDR3 is TGTGCCAGCAGGACCACCGGGGACTACAATGAGCAGTTCTTC. Its translation is CASRTTGDYNEQFF.

In DNA, the CDR3 is TGTGCCAGCAGTGCTGGAGACGAATCAGACGAGCAGTACTTC. Translated: CASSAGDESDEQYF. The rearrangement links TRBV6-1 to TRBJ2-7; no definite D call. The V and J ends lost 4 bases and 5 bases respectively, with 15 bases between them. The CDR3 extends over 14 amino acids. The germline V gene encodes CDR1 MNHNS and CDR2 SASEGT.

This sequence joins TRBV2 and TRBJ1-6; a possible D gene is TRBD1 (5 bases). Germline assignment: CDR1 SNHLY and CDR2 FYNNEI. The V end was cut by 3 bases, the J end by 10 bases, with 13 bases between. CDR3 size: 14 residues. The CDR3 loop is CASSDRFGGSPLHF. The CDR3 DNA is TGTGCCAGCAGTGATAGATTCGGGGGGTCACCCCTCCACTTT.

The chain carries TRBV11-3 and TRBJ2-5, with 9 bases identical to TRBD1. The germline CDR1 and CDR2 sequences are SGHNT and YENEEA. The CDR3 loop spans 19 amino acids. The V gene end was trimmed by 5 bases and the J gene end by 2 bases; junction bases not matched to a gene: 18. CDR3 bases: TGTGCCAGCAGCCCTGGAGGGGGGACAGGGACGCCCATTCAAGAGACCCAGTACTTC. Translating gives CASSPGGGTGTPIQETQYF.

The chain recombines TRBV18 with TRBJ2-1; TRBD1 agrees at 7 bases. With V trimmed by 3 bases and J by 5 bases, 1 base remained unmatched. The CDR3 is 13 amino acids. The germline V gene encodes CDR1 KGHSH and CDR2 LQKENI. The CDR3 region is CASSPGQDNEQFF. The CDR3 nucleotides are TGTGCCAGCTCACCCGGACAGGACAATGAGCAGTTCTTC.

This chain joins TRBV2 and TRBJ2-3; D ambiguous. This CDR3 is 12 amino acids long. The V end was cut by 8 bases, the J end by 2 bases, with 8 bases between. The germline CDR1 and CDR2 sequences are SNHLY and FYNNEI. The CDR3 DNA is TGTGCCAGCGAAGATTACACAGATACGCAGTATTTT. Translation gives CASEDYTDTQYF.

V gene TRBV18 combines with J gene TRBJ1-3; D call uncertain. The CDR3 sequence is 15 residues long. Deletions cut 6 bases from V and 0 bases from J, with 12 bases between. In germline, CDR1 is KGHSH, CDR2 LQKENI. This chain's CDR3 is CASSLFVSSGNTIYF. CDR3 nucleotides: TGTGCCAGCTCCCTATTTGTGAGCTCTGGAAACACCATATATTTT.

The rearrangement uses TRBV7-2 and TRBJ2-3; 13 bases agree with TRBD2. In germline, CDR1 is SGHTA, CDR2 FQGNSA. Unmatched junction bases numbered 4, after V lost 3 bases and J lost 4 bases. CDR3 size: 16 residues. CDR3 sequence (DNA): TGTGCCAGCAGCTTCACTAGCGGGGGGGCGTCAGATACGCAGTATTTT. Protein sequence: CASSFTSGGASDTQYF.

This chain uses TRBV18 with TRBJ1-3, with a weak D call TRBD1 (5 bases). The CDR3 consists of 17 residues. Trimming took off 4 bases at V and 0 bases at J, with 16 bases between the two ends. Germline V gene lookup returns CDR1 KGHSH and CDR2 LQKENI. The CDR3 DNA reads TGTGCCAGCTCACGACCCGGGACTTTGAGCTCTGGAAACACCATATATTTT. Amino acids: CASSRPGTLSSGNTIYF.

The rearrangement uses TRBV2 and TRBJ1-6, with D perhaps matching TRBD1 (5 bases). Trimming removed 7 bases from V and 2 bases from J, with 15 bases in between. Germline V gene lookup returns CDR1 SNHLY and CDR2 FYNNEI. CDR3 size: 16 residues. DNA for the CDR3: TGTGCCAGCAATCGGGACTCGACCACCTATAATTCACCCCTCCACTTT. Amino acids: CASNRDSTTYNSPLHF.